This entry is about one TCR beta chain. This specimen belongs to a study of blood T cell repertoires in COVID-19. About the study: Both acute and convalescent COVID-19 samples were obtained from the United States, Italy and Spain.

Assay: immunoSEQ multiplex PCR; the TCRdb copy retains only in-frame clones and omits some. The data hold around 93,000 clones, with 82% observed a single time. The germline gives CDR1 KGHSH, CDR2 LQKENI. This CDR3 has 12 amino acids. The V and J ends lost 5 bases and 6 bases, in that order; junction bases with no gene match: 3. The chain is built from TRBV18 and TRBJ2-5; TRBD2 agrees at 7 bases. The material sequenced was peripheral blood. The clonotype comes from a man at least 80 years old with acute or convalescent COVID-19. CDR3: CASSSGGQTQYF. CDR3 in DNA: TGTGCCAGCTCATCGGGGGGACAGACCCAGTACTTC.